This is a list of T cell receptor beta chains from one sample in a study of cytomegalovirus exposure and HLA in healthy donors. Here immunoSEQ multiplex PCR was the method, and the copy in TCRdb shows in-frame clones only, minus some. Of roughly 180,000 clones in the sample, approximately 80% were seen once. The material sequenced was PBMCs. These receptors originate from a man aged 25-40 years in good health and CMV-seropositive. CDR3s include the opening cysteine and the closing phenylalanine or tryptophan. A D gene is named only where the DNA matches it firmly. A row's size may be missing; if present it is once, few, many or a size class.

CDR3 protein: CASSLDLAGEQFF; CDR3 DNA: TGCGCCAGCAGCTTGGACCTAGCGGGGGAGCAGTTCTTC; clone size: -; V gene: TRBV5-1; J gene: TRBJ2-1; D gene: TRBD2
CDR3 protein: CASSNSLVLSTGGIYGYTF; CDR3 DNA: TGTGCCAGCAGCAACAGCTTAGTTCTTTCGACAGGGGGCATCTATGGCTACACCTTC; clone size: -; V gene: TRBV7-8; J gene: TRBJ1-2; D gene: TRBD1
CDR3 protein: CASTDGGGYTF; CDR3 DNA: TGTGCCAGCACCGACGGAGGGGGCTACACCTTC; clone size: -; V gene: TRBV6-5; J gene: TRBJ1-2; D gene: -
CDR3 protein: CALQQGGDGYTF; CDR3 DNA: TGTGCCTTACAACAGGGGGGAGATGGCTACACCTTC; clone size: -; V gene: TRBV30; J gene: TRBJ1-2; D gene: TRBD1
CDR3 protein: CASNPGTGAYEQYF; CDR3 DNA: TGTGCCAGCAATCCCGGGACAGGGGCCTACGAGCAGTACTTC; clone size: -; V gene: TRBV6-1; J gene: TRBJ2-7; D gene: TRBD1
CDR3 protein: CASSRSGSGDNEQFF; CDR3 DNA: TGTGCCAGCAGCCGCAGCGGGAGTGGGGACAATGAGCAGTTCTTC; clone size: -; V gene: TRBV7-8; J gene: TRBJ2-1; D gene: TRBD2
CDR3 protein: CASSVRTGYYNEQFF; CDR3 DNA: TGTGCCAGCAGCGTCAGGACAGGGTACTACAATGAGCAGTTCTTC; clone size: -; V gene: TRBV5-4; J gene: TRBJ2-1; D gene: TRBD1
CDR3 protein: CASSASPTGSGTDTQYF; CDR3 DNA: TGTGCCAGCAGCGCCTCCCCTACAGGGAGTGGAACAGATACGCAGTATTTT; clone size: few; V gene: TRBV9; J gene: TRBJ2-3; D gene: -
CDR3 protein: CATSRDPGYEQYF; CDR3 DNA: TGTGCCACCAGCAGAGATCCCGGCTACGAGCAGTACTTC; clone size: -; V gene: TRBV15; J gene: TRBJ2-7; D gene: -
CDR3 protein: CASSARTSGYQETQYF; CDR3 DNA: TGTGCCAGCAGTGCCCGGACTAGCGGGTACCAAGAGACCCAGTACTTC; clone size: -; V gene: TRBV6-1; J gene: TRBJ2-5; D gene: TRBD2
CDR3 protein: CAWSLGLAGGDTQYF; CDR3 DNA: TGTGCCTGGAGTTTGGGGCTAGCGGGAGGCGATACGCAGTATTTT; clone size: -; V gene: TRBV30; J gene: TRBJ2-3; D gene: TRBD2
CDR3 protein: CASSPYRRGANTEAFF; CDR3 DNA: TGTGCCAGCAGCCCCTACCGGCGGGGGGCGAACACTGAAGCTTTCTTT; clone size: -; V gene: TRBV9; J gene: TRBJ1-1; D gene: -
CDR3 protein: CSSSLIIRQGHQETQYF; CDR3 DNA: TGTTCCAGCAGCTTAATTATCCGACAGGGGCACCAAGAGACCCAGTACTTC; clone size: -; V gene: TRBV7-9; J gene: TRBJ2-5; D gene: TRBD1
CDR3 protein: CASRIDQGTEAFF; CDR3 DNA: TGTGCCAGCAGGATCGACCAGGGAACTGAAGCTTTCTTT; clone size: few; V gene: TRBV2; J gene: TRBJ1-1; D gene: -
CDR3 protein: CASSMEAGVHSYNEQFF; CDR3 DNA: TGTGCCAGTAGTATGGAAGCGGGAGTTCACTCCTACAATGAGCAGTTCTTC; clone size: -; V gene: TRBV19; J gene: TRBJ2-1; D gene: TRBD2